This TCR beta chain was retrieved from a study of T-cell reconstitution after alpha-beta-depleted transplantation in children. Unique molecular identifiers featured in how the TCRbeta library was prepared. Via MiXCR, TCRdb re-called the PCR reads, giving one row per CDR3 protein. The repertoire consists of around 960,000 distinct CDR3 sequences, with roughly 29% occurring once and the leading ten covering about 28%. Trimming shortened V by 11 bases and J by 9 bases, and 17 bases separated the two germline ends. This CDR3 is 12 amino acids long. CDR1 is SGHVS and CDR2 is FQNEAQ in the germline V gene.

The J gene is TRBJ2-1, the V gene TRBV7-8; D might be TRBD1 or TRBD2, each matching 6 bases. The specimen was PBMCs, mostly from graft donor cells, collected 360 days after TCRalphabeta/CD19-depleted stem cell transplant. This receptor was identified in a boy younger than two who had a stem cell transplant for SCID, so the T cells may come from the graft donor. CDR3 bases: TGTGCCGTTGAGGGGGGACTGACTGAGCAGTTCTTC. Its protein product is CAVEGGLTEQFF.